This T cell receptor beta chain derives from a study of blood T cell repertoires in COVID-19. Overall study context: Samples taken during acute and convalescent COVID-19 were collected in the United States, Italy and Spain. Nucleic acid was either cDNA or gDNA, and it came from T cells, B-cell-depleted T cells, or PBMCs.

The table came from immunoSEQ multiplex PCR; TCRdb's copy has only in-frame clones and leaves some out. Of hundreds of thousands of clones in the sample, around 90% are singletons; the top ten hold roughly 2.6%. Germline V gene data show CDR1 as SGHNT and CDR2 as YYREEE (reference sequence). This CDR3 spans 15 amino acids. Trimming left V 3 bases short and J 3 bases short, with 15 bases between. The rearrangement uses TRBV5-4 and TRBJ1-1; tentatively, D is TRBD1 (6 bases). The sequence was collected from a man aged 60 to 75 who had recovered from COVID-19. The specimen sequenced was PBMCs or T cells enriched from blood (not recorded which). The CDR3 DNA follows: TGTGCCAGCAGCTCTACAGGGAATTCGGACACTGAAGCTTTCTTT. It is translated as CASSSTGNSDTEAFF.